Below are 21 T cell receptor beta chains sequenced from a single sample in a study of blood T cell repertoires in COVID-19. TCRdb's table, derived via immunoSEQ multiplex PCR, lists solely in-frame clones and lacks some. This table holds about 480,000 clones, roughly 87% found once. Sample: peripheral blood. These receptors were obtained from a man aged 18 to 29 with COVID-19, enrolled during active disease.

This rearrangement joins TRBV27 to TRBJ2-6; 8 bases are shared with TRBD2. The CDR3 covers 17 residues. Trimming cost V 8 bases and J 0 bases; bases outside gene matches: 9. Per the germline V gene, CDR1 is MNHEY and CDR2 is SMNVEV (reference sequence). In DNA form, the CDR3 reads TGTGCCAGCGGGCGATGGACTAGCTTCTCTGGGGCCAACGTCCTGACTTTC. Its translation is CASGRWTSFSGANVLTF.

The rearrangement uses TRBV5-6 and TRBJ2-7, with D perhaps matching TRBD1 (5 bases). Germline V lookup: CDR1 SGHDT, CDR2 YYEEEE. This CDR3 region has 15 residues. V gave up 0 bases and J gave up 3 bases, with 13 bases separating them. The DNA of the CDR3 is TGTGCCAGCAGCTTGGCCAGGACATTGATCTACGAGCAGTACTTC. Its translation is CASSLARTLIYEQYF.

The genes are TRBV27 and TRBJ2-7; tentatively, D is TRBD1 (6 bases). CDR1 and CDR2 (germline): MNHEY, SMNVEV (reference sequence). This CDR3 has 14 residues. V lost 5 bases, J lost 3 bases, and 14 bases lay in between. This chain's CDR3 is CASSQLPDSYEQYF. The DNA of the CDR3 is TGTGCCAGCAGTCAACTACCGGACAGCTACGAGCAGTACTTC.

A word on this clone: Other nucleotide sequences from this sample produce the same CDR3. CDR3 protein: CASSAGTGELFF. DNA of the CDR3: TGCGCCAGCAGTGCGGGCACCGGGGAGCTGTTTTTT. V is TRBV10-1 and J is TRBJ2-2, with unresolved D. The length of the CDR3 is 12 residues. CDR1 and CDR2 from the germline V gene are WNHNN and SYGVQD (reference sequence). With 4 bases removed from V and 4 bases from J, the gap between germline ends came to 4 bases.

The chain joins TRBV12-5 to TRBJ2-3, with D perhaps TRBD1 (5 bases). Germline V gene sequence: CDR1 LGHNT, CDR2 FRNRAP. This CDR3 region has 17 residues. The germline V and J ends were trimmed by 2 bases and 4 bases, with 19 bases remaining between them. The CDR3 nucleotides are TGTGCTAGTGGTTTGTTTCCTCTGGGGCCAGAAGCAGATACGCAGTATTTT. This sequence encodes CASGLFPLGPEADTQYF.

The chain combines TRBV23-1 with TRBJ1-3; possibly TRBD1 for D (6 bases). TRBV23-1 is recorded as an ORF, its role being uncertain. V dropped 4 bases and J dropped 0 bases, with 28 bases sitting between them. CDR3 length: 21 residues. This chain's CDR3 is CASSPGAGGHYPPSSGNTIYF. The DNA of the CDR3 is TGCGCCAGCAGTCCAGGGGCGGGGGGACATTACCCTCCGAGCTCTGGAAACACCATATATTTT.

V is TRBV10-1 and J is TRBJ1-2; TRBD1 might be the D (6 bases). Trimming pared 5 bases from V and 3 bases from J, leaving 13 bases between. CDR3 length equals 14 residues. Germline values: CDR1 WNHNN, CDR2 SYGVQD (reference sequence). CDR3 sequence: CASSTKTGDYGYTF. In DNA form, the CDR3 reads TGCGCCAGCAGTACCAAGACAGGTGACTATGGCTACACCTTC.

The CDR3 region is CASSSMAGGTDTQYF. The CDR3 coding sequence is TGTGCCAGCAGCTCCATGGCGGGGGGCACAGATACGCAGTATTTT. J is TRBJ2-3 and V is TRBV7-6; 7 bases fit TRBD2. V lost 4 bases to trimming and J lost 1 base; unmatched junction nucleotides: 5. The CDR3 runs to 15 residues. CDR1 is SGHVS and CDR2 is FNYEAQ in the germline V gene.

The chain recombines TRBV15 with TRBJ1-2, with D hard to call. Trimming cost V 6 bases and J 7 bases, with 15 bases left between them. Germline-derived CDR1 and CDR2 are LNHNV and YYDKDF (reference sequence). CDR3 length: 13 residues. The chain's CDR3 is CATRGGWGGGYTF. CDR3 DNA sequence: TGTGCCACCAGGGGCGGATGGGGAGGTGGCTACACCTTC.

The chain combines TRBV9 with TRBJ2-3, with TRBD2 as a possible D gene (5 bases). V was clipped by 4 bases and J by 2 bases, with 11 bases between them. Germline V gives CDR1 SGDLS, CDR2 YYNGEE. The CDR3 runs 14 residues. CDR3 in DNA: TGTGCCAGCAGCCCCCAGCGGTCCACAGATACGCAGTATTTT. Protein: CASSPQRSTDTQYF.

The J gene is TRBJ2-5, the V gene TRBV19; TRBD1 is a possible D gene (5 bases). The germline V gene encodes CDR1 LNHDA and CDR2 SQIVND (reference sequence). The ends were cut back, 1 base at V and 1 base at J, with 10 bases in the middle. The CDR3 has 15 residues. This CDR3 is CASSIGSRGQETQYF. As DNA, the CDR3 is TGTGCCAGTAGTATAGGATCAAGGGGCCAAGAGACCCAGTACTTC.

The genes are TRBV19 and TRBJ2-1; 12 bases line up with TRBD2. The CDR3 loop spans 15 amino acids. Germline V gives CDR1 LNHDA, CDR2 SQIVND (reference sequence). The junction had 5 bases not matched to a gene; V was cut back by 6 bases and J by 5 bases. DNA for the CDR3: TGTGCCAGTAGGCCGACTAGCGGGAGCGACAATGAGCAGTTCTTC. Amino acids: CASRPTSGSDNEQFF.

The V gene is TRBV7-8, the J gene TRBJ2-1; D might be TRBD2 (6 bases). V gave up 3 bases and J gave up 8 bases, with 20 bases separating them. Germline CDR1 and CDR2: SGHVS and FQNEAQ. The CDR3 covers 16 residues. CDR3 in DNA: TGTGCCAGCAGCTTGGGGCGAGGAGGGACCGGGGATGAGCAGTTCTTC. As protein: CASSLGRGGTGDEQFF.

The chain has TRBV30 and TRBJ2-1; 8 positions agree with TRBD2. The V and J ends lost 6 bases and 7 bases, in that order; junction bases with no gene match: 8. In germline, CDR1 is GTSNPN, CDR2 SVGIG (reference sequence). This CDR3 region has 13 residues. Here the CDR3 DNA reads TGTGCCTGTGGTCTAGCGGGCAAGAATGAGCAGTTCTTC. Its translation is CACGLAGKNEQFF.

J is TRBJ2-5 and V is TRBV5-1, with TRBD2 identical over 10 bases. Unmatched junction bases numbered 3, after V lost 4 bases and J lost 3 bases. The germline V gene has CDR1 SGHRS and CDR2 YFSETQ. This CDR3 is 14 amino acids long. CDR3 in amino acids: CASSPTSGKETQYF. CDR3 bases: TGCGCCAGCAGCCCAACTAGCGGGAAAGAGACCCAGTACTTC.

V is TRBV19 and J is TRBJ1-5; D not certain. V lost 7 bases and J lost 7, with 20 bases in between. The CDR3 has 15 residues. Germline values: CDR1 LNHDA, CDR2 SQIVND (reference sequence). CDR3 DNA sequence: TGTGCCAGTACCTCCAAATCGGGTGCTTCCCAGCCCCAGCATTTT. This sequence encodes CASTSKSGASQPQHF. Complete variable domain (other parts from reference TRBV19 and TRBJ1-5): DGGITQSPKYLFRKEGQNVTLSCEQNLNHDAMYWYRQDPGQGLRLIYYSQIVNDFQKGDIAEGYSVSREKKESFPLTVTSAQKNPTAFYLCASTSKSGASQPQHFGDGTRLSIL.

The chain couples TRBV2 to TRBJ1-4; no reliable D call. Germline V gene lookup returns CDR1 SNHLY and CDR2 FYNNEI. The length of the CDR3 is 15 residues. V lost 3 bases and J lost 1, with 9 bases in between. CDR3 region: CASSDSLRTNEKLFF. Written as DNA, the CDR3 is TGTGCCAGCAGTGACAGTTTACGAACTAATGAAAAACTGTTTTTT.

The genes are TRBV7-2 and TRBJ2-7, with 8 bases identical to TRBD1. Germline-derived CDR1 and CDR2 are SGHTA and FQGNSA. CDR3 length: 15 amino acids. With V trimmed by 5 bases and J by 2 bases, 8 bases remained unmatched. CDR3 sequence: CASSVTGTGAYEQYF. CDR3 nucleotide sequence: TGTGCCAGCAGCGTTACCGGGACAGGAGCCTACGAGCAGTACTTC. The variable domain in full, completed from reference TRBV7-2 and TRBJ2-7, reads GAGVSQSPSNKVTEKGKDVELRCDPISGHTALYWYRQSLGQGLEFLIYFQGNSAPDKSGLPSDRFSAERTGGSVSTLTIQRTQQEDSAVYLCASSVTGTGAYEQYFGPGTRLTVT.

This chain joins TRBV19 and TRBJ2-4; TRBD1 might be the D (6 bases). CDR1 and CDR2 from the germline V gene are LNHDA and SQIVND (reference sequence). Trimming shortened V by 0 bases and J by 2 bases, and 11 bases separated the two germline ends. The CDR3 length is 16 residues. This CDR3 reads CASSIDSTGPKNIQYF. CDR3 sequence (DNA): TGTGCCAGTAGTATAGATTCGACAGGACCCAAAAACATTCAGTACTTC.

This sequence joins TRBV5-1 and TRBJ1-1; 7 positions agree with TRBD1. Germline values: CDR1 SGHRS, CDR2 YFSETQ. The CDR3 length is 14 residues. Trimming cost V 4 bases and J 4 bases; bases outside gene matches: 7. CDR3 DNA: TGCGCCAGCAGCCCCGACAGGGTGGGCACTGAAGCTTTCTTT. Translating it yields CASSPDRVGTEAFF.

This chain links TRBV13 with TRBJ2-7; 10 bases are shared with TRBD2. The CDR3 is 16 residues long. Germline CDR1 and CDR2: PRHDT and FYEKMQ (reference sequence). Unmatched junction bases numbered 10, after V lost 6 bases and J lost 2 bases. The CDR3 reads CASSQAGGRGTYEQYF. The CDR3, as DNA: TGTGCCAGCAGTCAAGCGGGGGGGCGAGGGACCTACGAGCAGTACTTC.